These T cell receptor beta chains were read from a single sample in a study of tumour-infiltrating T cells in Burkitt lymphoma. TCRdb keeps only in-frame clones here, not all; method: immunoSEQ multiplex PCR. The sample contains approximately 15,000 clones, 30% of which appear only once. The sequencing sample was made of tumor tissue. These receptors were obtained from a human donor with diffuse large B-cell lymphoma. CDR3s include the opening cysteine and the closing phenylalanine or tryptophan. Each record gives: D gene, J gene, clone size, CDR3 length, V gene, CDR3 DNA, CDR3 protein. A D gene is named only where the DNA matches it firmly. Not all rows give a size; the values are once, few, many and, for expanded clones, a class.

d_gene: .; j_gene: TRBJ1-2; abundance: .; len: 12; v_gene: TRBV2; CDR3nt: TGTGCCAGCGTTAAAGGGGACTATGGCTACACCTTC; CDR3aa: CASVKGDYGYTF
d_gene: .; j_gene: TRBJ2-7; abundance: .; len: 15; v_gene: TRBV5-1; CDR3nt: TGCGCCAGCAGCTTGGGGGGGGCAGGGGCTAAAGAGCAGTACTTC; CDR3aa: CASSLGGAGAKEQYF
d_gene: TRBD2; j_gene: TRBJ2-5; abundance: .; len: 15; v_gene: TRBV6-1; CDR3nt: TGTGCCAGCAGTGAATGGACTAGCGGCCAAGAGACCCAGTACTTC; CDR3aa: CASSEWTSGQETQYF
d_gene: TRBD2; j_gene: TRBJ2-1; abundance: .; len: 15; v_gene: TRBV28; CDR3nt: TGTGCCAGCAGTCTCGGACTAGCGGGAGGCAATGAGCAGTTCTTC; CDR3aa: CASSLGLAGGNEQFF
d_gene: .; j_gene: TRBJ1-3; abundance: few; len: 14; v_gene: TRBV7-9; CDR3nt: TGTGCCAGCAGCTTCTCAGTTACTGGAAACACCATATATTTT; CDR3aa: CASSFSVTGNTIYF
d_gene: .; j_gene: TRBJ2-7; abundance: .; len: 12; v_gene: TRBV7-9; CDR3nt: TGTGCCAGCAGCTTAGTTGTGGACGAGCAGTACTTC; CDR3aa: CASSLVVDEQYF
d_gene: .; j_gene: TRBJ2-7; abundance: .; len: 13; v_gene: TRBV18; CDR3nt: TGTGCCAGCTCACCAGGGCAATCCTACGAGCAGTACTTC; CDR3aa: CASSPGQSYEQYF
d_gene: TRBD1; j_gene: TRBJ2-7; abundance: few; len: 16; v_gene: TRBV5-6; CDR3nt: TGTGCCAGCAGCTTGGCCGGACAGGGGATTTCCTACGAGCAGTACTTC; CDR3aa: CASSLAGQGISYEQYF
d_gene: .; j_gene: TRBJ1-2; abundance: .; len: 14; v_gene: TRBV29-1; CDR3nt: TGCAGCGTTGAACGACGTACTAACAACTATGGCTACACCTTC; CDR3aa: CSVERRTNNYGYTF
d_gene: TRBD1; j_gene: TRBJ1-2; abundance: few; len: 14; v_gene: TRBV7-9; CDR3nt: TGTGCCAGCAGCTTGAACAGGGGGGACTATGGCTACACCTTC; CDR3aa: CASSLNRGDYGYTF
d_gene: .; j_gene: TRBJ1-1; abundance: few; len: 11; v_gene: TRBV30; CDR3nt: TGTGCCTGGAGTGTAGGAGTGAGTGCTTTCTTT; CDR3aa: CAWSVGVSAFF
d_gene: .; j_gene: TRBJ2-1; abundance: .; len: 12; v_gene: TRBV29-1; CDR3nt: TGCAGCGTTGCCCGTGACGTGTCTGAGCAGTTCTTC; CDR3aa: CSVARDVSEQFF
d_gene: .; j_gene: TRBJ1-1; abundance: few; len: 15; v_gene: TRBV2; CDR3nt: TGTGCCAGCAGTGAAGACGAGGGAGGGGACACTGAAGCTTTCTTT; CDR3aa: CASSEDEGGDTEAFF
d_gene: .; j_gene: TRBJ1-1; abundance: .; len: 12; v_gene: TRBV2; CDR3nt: TGTGCCAGCTTTATAAGGAACACTGAAACTTTCTTT; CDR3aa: CASFIRNTETFF
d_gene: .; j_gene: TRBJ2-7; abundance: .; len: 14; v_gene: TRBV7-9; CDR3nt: TGTGCCAGCAGCCCCGACGGACTTGCCTATGAGCAGTACTTC; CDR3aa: CASSPDGLAYEQYF